These 26 T cell receptor beta chains share one sample of origin, sequenced in a study of CD8 T cells in ankylosing spondylitis. TCRdb re-called the 5' RACE reads with MiXCR, one entry per CDR3 protein. The data contain more than 200,000 distinct CDR3 sequences, 24% of them seen just once; the ten biggest clones take up 0.6% to 0.75%. Specimen: blood, either unsorted or a sorted T cell fraction (not recorded which). All receptors derive from a male donor with ankylosing spondylitis or in good health (not recorded which).

This clonotype was seen a handful of times. The J gene is TRBJ2-1, the V gene TRBV20-1; 7 nucleotides line up with TRBD1. V gave up 3 bases and J gave up 2 bases; unmatched junction bases: 4. Germline V gene data show CDR1 as DFQATT and CDR2 as SNEGSKA (reference sequence). This CDR3 has 14 amino acids. DNA for the CDR3: TGCAGTGCTAGGGGTGACAGGGCCTACAATGAGCAGTTCTTC. Its translation: CSARGDRAYNEQFF.

The V and J genes are TRBV27 and TRBJ1-5, with D perhaps TRBD1 (6 bases). There are 14 residues in the CDR3. Trimming left V 5 bases short and J 3 bases short, with 11 bases between. From germline, CDR1 is MNHEY and CDR2 SMNVEV (reference sequence). For the CDR3, the DNA is TGTGCCAGCAGTCCAGGGGTTGACAATCAGCCCCAGCATTTT. Residues: CASSPGVDNQPQHF.

The V and J genes are TRBV11-2 and TRBJ1-2; D remains unclear. CDR3 length: 14 amino acids. V shed 0 bases and J shed 9 bases, with 14 bases lying between them. Germline CDR1 reads SGHAT; CDR2 reads FQNNGV. The CDR3 sequence: CASSLDHSSGSYTF. The CDR3 nucleotides are TGTGCCAGCAGCTTAGATCACTCGAGCGGAAGCTACACCTTC.

This clonotype was counted between two and nine times. The chain combines TRBV20-1 with TRBJ2-3, with D possibly being TRBD2 (6 bases). V lost 6 bases to trimming and J lost 1 base, with 14 bases between them. Germline CDR1 reads DFQATT; CDR2 reads SNEGSKA (reference sequence). The length of the CDR3 is 14 residues. In nucleotides, the CDR3 is TGCAGTGCCAAATCGGGGGAGGGCACAGATACGCAGTATTTT. It translates to CSAKSGEGTDTQYF.

This clonotype was detected only a few times. The J gene is TRBJ2-7, the V gene TRBV6-4; the match to TRBD2 covers 8 bases. Germline V gene lookup returns CDR1 MRHNA and CDR2 SNTAGT. The V and J ends lost 3 bases and 6 bases, in that order; junction bases with no gene match: 13. This CDR3 comprises 16 residues. CDR3 sequence: CASSEFERGIVCEQYF. CDR3 sequence (DNA): TGTGCCAGCAGTGAATTCGAGCGGGGGATCGTCTGCGAGCAGTACTTC.

This clonotype was picked up many times. The chain combines TRBV20-1 with TRBJ1-3; perhaps TRBD1 as D (6 bases). V was shortened by 6 bases and J by 3 bases, with 15 bases between the two germline ends. Germline loops: CDR1 DFQATT, CDR2 SNEGSKA (reference sequence). The CDR3 loop spans 14 amino acids. CDR3 amino acids: CSARRGSGGNTIYF. CDR3 nucleotide sequence: TGCAGTGCCCGAAGGGGGTCCGGTGGAAACACCATATATTTT.

At least ten counts were recorded for this clonotype. V usage is TRBV5-6 and J usage is TRBJ2-1; 8 nucleotides align to TRBD2. Germline V gives CDR1 SGHDT, CDR2 YYEEEE. Trimming at V came to 4 bases and at J to 8 bases, leaving 11 bases not matched to a gene. The CDR3 loop spans 15 amino acids. CDR3 in amino acids: CASSPDPSGWDEQFF. The DNA for the CDR3 is TGTGCCAGCAGCCCGGACCCTAGCGGGTGGGATGAGCAGTTCTTC.

In this sample, this clonotype turned up many times. V usage is TRBV24-1 and J usage is TRBJ2-7; 8 bases agree with TRBD1. This CDR3 has 13 residues. V shed 2 bases, J shed 5 bases, and the junction held 1 base outside the gene matches. CDR1 KGHDR and CDR2 SFDVKD come from the germline V gene. The CDR3 coding sequence is TGTGCCACCAGTGATTCGACAGGGGACGAGCAGTACTTC. Translated: CATSDSTGDEQYF.

This clonotype was observed at least ten times. The J gene is TRBJ2-2, the V gene TRBV9; 7 bases line up with TRBD1. The trim removed 1 base at V and 1 base at J, leaving 1 base unmatched. The CDR3 runs 15 residues. The germline CDR1 and CDR2 sequences are SGDLS and YYNGEE. This CDR3 reads CASSVRGQNTGELFF. The CDR3 DNA reads TGTGCCAGCAGCGTAAGGGGGCAGAACACCGGGGAGCTGTTTTTT.

This clonotype was detected ten times or more. The chain combines TRBV27 with TRBJ2-5; D is undetermined. V gave up 4 bases and J gave up 12 bases, with 21 bases separating them. Germline lookup yields CDR1 MNHEY and CDR2 SMNVEV (reference sequence). The CDR3 contains 14 residues. The chain's CDR3 is CASSSSRLYSSKYF. DNA of the CDR3: TGTGCCAGCAGTTCGTCGCGCCTTTATTCTTCCAAGTACTTC.

This clonotype was seen a few times. In DNA form, the CDR3 reads TGCAGTGCGAGGGATTCACCTATGAACACTGAAGCTTTCTTT. This encodes CSARDSPMNTEAFF. The chain joins TRBV20-1 to TRBJ1-1; no definite D call. CDR3 length equals 14 residues. The V end was cut by 6 bases, the J end by 0 bases, with 14 bases between. Germline V lookup: CDR1 DFQATT, CDR2 SNEGSKA (reference sequence).

The chain employs TRBV20-1 and TRBJ1-6; D is unclear. The CDR3 runs to 16 residues. V shed 3 bases and J shed 5 bases, with 17 bases lying between them. The germline gives CDR1 DFQATT, CDR2 SNEGSKA (reference sequence). This CDR3 is CSARVGAGVNNSPLHF. The CDR3 region has the DNA TGCAGTGCTAGGGTTGGAGCAGGTGTCAATAATTCACCCCTCCACTTT.

This sequence joins TRBV4-1 and TRBJ2-3; the D is unclear. In germline, CDR1 is MGHRA, CDR2 YSYEKL. V lost 1 base to trimming and J lost 2 bases, with 10 bases between them. The CDR3 consists of 15 residues. The CDR3 region is CASSQGDTTTDTQYF. The CDR3 DNA sequence: TGCGCCAGCAGCCAAGGTGACACTACCACAGATACGCAGTATTTT.

The genes are TRBV6-2 or TRBV6-3 and TRBJ2-5; possibly TRBD2 for D (6 bases). The V gene lost 6 bases and the J gene lost 5 bases, with 22 bases spanning the gap. Germline assignment: CDR1 MNHEY and CDR2 SVGEGT. CDR3 size: 16 residues. The CDR3 sequence: CASSRTPGREMETQYF. The CDR3 coding sequence is TGTGCCAGCAGCCGGACGCCCGGACGGGAGATGGAGACCCAGTACTTC.

This clonotype was detected a few times. V is TRBV20-1 and J is TRBJ2-7; tentatively, D is TRBD2 (6 bases). The CDR3 runs to 13 residues. V lost 4 bases, J lost 3 bases, and 13 bases lay in between. Germline values: CDR1 DFQATT, CDR2 SNEGSKA (reference sequence). As DNA, the CDR3 is TGCAGTGCTAAGGGACTCGCATACTACGAGCAGTACTTC. Translated, it gives CSAKGLAYYEQYF.

This clonotype appeared many times. The chain links TRBV29-1 to TRBJ2-7, with 12 positions matching TRBD2. The V and J ends lost 6 bases and 3 bases, in that order; junction bases with no gene match: 6. The germline V gene has CDR1 SQVTM and CDR2 ANQGSEA. The CDR3 has 14 amino acids. CDR3: CSVAGLAGYYEQYF. CDR3 sequence (DNA): TGCAGCGTGGCAGGACTAGCGGGGTACTACGAGCAGTACTTC.

This sequence joins TRBV20-1 and TRBJ2-3; 16 bases align to TRBD2. After removal of 0 bases from V and 7 bases from J, the junction contained 10 bases not matched to a gene. Per the germline V gene, CDR1 is DFQATT and CDR2 is SNEGSKA (reference sequence). CDR3 length: 18 amino acids. This CDR3 is CSAREVIGTSGGAYTQYF. The CDR3, as DNA: TGCAGTGCTAGAGAGGTCATCGGGACTAGCGGGGGGGCCTATACGCAGTATTTT.

The V and J genes are TRBV6-1 and TRBJ1-2; D gene unclear. Trimming left V 8 bases short and J 3 bases short, with 13 bases between. The CDR3 totals 13 residues. CDR1 MNHNS and CDR2 SASEGT come from the germline V gene. In DNA form, the CDR3 reads TGTGCCAGCGCTTCTCCCGGGGACTATGGCTACACCTTC. Encoded protein: CASASPGDYGYTF.

This clonotype was found many times. The gene calls are TRBV2 and TRBJ2-7; 7 bases agree with TRBD1. From germline, CDR1 is SNHLY and CDR2 FYNNEI. There are 14 residues in the CDR3. Trimming at V came to 3 bases and at J to 5 bases, leaving 7 bases not matched to a gene. The CDR3 DNA follows: TGTGCCAGCAGTGATGGCAGGGGGAACAACGAGCAGTACTTC. Translating gives CASSDGRGNNEQYF. The full variable domain, rest sourced from reference TRBV2 and TRBJ2-7, is EPEVTQTPSHQVTQMGQEVILRCVPISNHLYFYWYRQILGQKVEFLVSFYNNEISEKSEIFDDQFSVERPDGSNFTLKIRSTKLEDSAMYFCASSDGRGNNEQYFGPGTRLTVT.

This sequence joins TRBV20-1 and TRBJ2-7; D may be TRBD1 or TRBD2 (5 bases each). The germline gives CDR1 DFQATT, CDR2 SNEGSKA (reference sequence). The CDR3 is 13 residues long. V shed 6 bases and J shed 4 bases, with 16 bases lying between them. The CDR3 coding sequence is TGCAGTGCCCGGGCCGGGACCGATTACGAGCAGTACTTC. Its translation is CSARAGTDYEQYF.

This clonotype was seen ten or more times. The chain uses TRBV12-3 or TRBV12-4 and TRBJ2-1; a possible D gene is TRBD2 (7 bases). V was trimmed by 7 bases and J by 5 bases, leaving 18 bases between them. CDR3 length equals 15 residues. CDR3 sequence: CASTKRGGSDNEQFF. The CDR3 region has the DNA TGTGCCAGCACCAAAAGGGGGGGGTCAGACAATGAGCAGTTCTTC.

The J gene is TRBJ2-5, the V gene TRBV2; D is perhaps TRBD2 (5 bases). Trimming removed 8 bases at V and 1 base at J, with 14 bases between. Looked up from germline, CDR1 is SNHLY and CDR2 is FYNNEI. The CDR3 is 14 residues long. The CDR3 DNA reads as TGTGCCAGCCTAGGACGGACTTTCCAAGAGACCCAGTACTTC. Protein product: CASLGRTFQETQYF.

This clonotype was counted ten times or more. The gene calls are TRBV12-3 or TRBV12-4 and TRBJ2-7; TRBD2 agrees at 8 bases. The CDR3 consists of 15 residues. Losses at the gene ends were 2 bases for V and 3 bases for J; bases not matched to a gene: 6. CDR3 bases: TGTGCCAGCAGTTTACCAGCGGGGGTACTCTACGAGCAGTACTTC. This encodes CASSLPAGVLYEQYF.

This clonotype was recorded a few times. The gene calls are TRBV7-6 and TRBJ2-7; D not resolved. The germline V gene has CDR1 SGHVS and CDR2 FNYEAQ. Trimming left V 5 bases short and J 3 bases short, with 11 bases between. The CDR3 sequence is 13 residues long. Written as DNA, the CDR3 is TGTGCCAGCAGCAAAGACACCAACTACGAGCAGTACTTC. Translation gives CASSKDTNYEQYF.

This clonotype was detected ten times or more. V usage is TRBV6-5 and J usage is TRBJ1-4; 7 positions match TRBD1. CDR3 length equals 15 residues. Germline V gene lookup returns CDR1 MNHEY and CDR2 SVGAGI. V shed 0 bases, J shed 11 bases, and the junction held 9 bases outside the gene matches. In DNA, the CDR3 is TGTGCCAGCAGTTACTCATCGACAGGGATTCGGAAACTGTTTTTT. It translates to CASSYSSTGIRKLFF.

This clonotype has a count of ten or more. The J gene is TRBJ1-2, the V gene TRBV7-9; 8 nucleotides line up with TRBD1. From germline, CDR1 is SEHNR and CDR2 FQNEAQ (reference sequence). CDR3 length: 15 amino acids. Germline trimming cut 5 bases from V and 5 bases from J; bases unmatched to any gene: 10. The CDR3 region has the DNA TGTGCCAGCAGCCCCTCGGGACAGGACAATTATGGCTACACCTTC. Encoded protein: CASSPSGQDNYGYTF.